This T cell receptor beta chain was obtained from a study of blood T cell repertoires in COVID-19. Overall study context: Italy, Spain and the United States were the sources of the convalescent and acute COVID-19 samples.

Germline CDR1 SGHDT, CDR2 YYEEEE. The length of the CDR3 is 12 residues. J lost 7 bases, V lost 5 bases, and 4 bases had no gene match. Method: immunoSEQ multiplex PCR; TCRdb's copy keeps in-frame clones and lacks some. This sample carries around 100,000 clones, roughly 82% of them seen once, and the ten largest clones take 9.5% to 15%. This TCR was sampled from a human donor in a cohort sampled during active COVID-19. Sequenced: peripheral blood. V gene TRBV5-6 combines with J gene TRBJ1-2; 8 positions match TRBD1. The CDR3 bases are TGTGCCAGCAGTATGGACAGGGCTGGCTACACCTTC. It specifies CASSMDRAGYTF.